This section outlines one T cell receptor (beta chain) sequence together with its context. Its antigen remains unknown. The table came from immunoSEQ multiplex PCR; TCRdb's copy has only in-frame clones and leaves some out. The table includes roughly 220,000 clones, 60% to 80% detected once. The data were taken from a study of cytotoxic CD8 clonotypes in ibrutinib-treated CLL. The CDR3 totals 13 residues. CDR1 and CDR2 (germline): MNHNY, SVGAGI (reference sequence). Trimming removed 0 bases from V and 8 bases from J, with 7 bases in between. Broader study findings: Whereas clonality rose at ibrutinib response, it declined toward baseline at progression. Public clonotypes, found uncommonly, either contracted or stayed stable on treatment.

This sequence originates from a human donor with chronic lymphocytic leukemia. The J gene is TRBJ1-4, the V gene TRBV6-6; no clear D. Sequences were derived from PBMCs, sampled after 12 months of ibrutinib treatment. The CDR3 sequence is CASSYSSGEKLFF. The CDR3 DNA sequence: TGTGCCAGCAGTTACTCGAGCGGCGAAAAACTGTTTTTT.